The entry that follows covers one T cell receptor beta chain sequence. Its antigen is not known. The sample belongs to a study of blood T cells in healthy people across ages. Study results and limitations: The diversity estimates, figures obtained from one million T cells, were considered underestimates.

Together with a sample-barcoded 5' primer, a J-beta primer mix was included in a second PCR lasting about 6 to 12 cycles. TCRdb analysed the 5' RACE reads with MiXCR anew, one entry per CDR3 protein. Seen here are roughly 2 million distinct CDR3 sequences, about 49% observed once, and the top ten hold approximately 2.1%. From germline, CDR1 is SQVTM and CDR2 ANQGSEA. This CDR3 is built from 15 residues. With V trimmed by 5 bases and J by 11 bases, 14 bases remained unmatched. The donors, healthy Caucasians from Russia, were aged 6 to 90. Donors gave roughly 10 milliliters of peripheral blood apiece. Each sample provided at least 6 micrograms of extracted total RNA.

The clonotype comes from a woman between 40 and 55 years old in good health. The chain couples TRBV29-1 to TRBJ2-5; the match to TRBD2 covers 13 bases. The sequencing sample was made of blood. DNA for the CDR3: TGCAGCGTTTCGCCAACTAGCGGGGGGGCAGGTGAGCAGTACTTC. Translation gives CSVSPTSGGAGEQYF.